This is a list of T cell receptor beta chains from one sample in a study of CD8+CD57+ T cells in acquired aplastic anemia. TCRdb used MiXCR to reprocess the reads, holding one entry per CDR3 protein. The profile shows roughly 280,000 distinct CDR3 sequences, under 65% of them singletons. Sequenced: sorted CD4+, CD8+, or CD8+CD57+ T cells (not recorded which) from PBMCs. The receptor source for this set is a human donor with aplastic anemia. The CDR3 runs from the conserved cysteine through the conserved F or W. Fields, in order: CDR3 DNA, CDR3 protein, V gene, D gene, clone size, J gene. The D gene is left open where the match is weak. Clone size is not always given. Where it is, it says once, few, many or a class for expanded clones.

TGTGCCAGCAGCTTAGCGTACGGGAATTACGAGCAGTACTTC	CASSLAYGNYEQYF	TRBV11-2	-	few	TRBJ2-7
TGCGCCAGCAGAGACTTGAGCGGGTTATCGAGGTACAATGAGCAGTTCTTC	CASRDLSGLSRYNEQFF	TRBV10-2	-	many	TRBJ2-1
TGTGCCAGCAGCTTAGGGTGGGACAGGTCGTCCTACGAGCAGTACTTC	CASSLGWDRSSYEQYF	TRBV11-2	TRBD1	-	TRBJ2-7
TGTGCCAGCAGCTTTACTACCGGGGCCTACGAGCAGTACTTC	CASSFTTGAYEQYF	TRBV7-3	-	-	TRBJ2-7
TGTGCCAGCAGATTCGACAGCATGAACACTGAAGCTTTCTTT	CASRFDSMNTEAFF	TRBV2	-	many	TRBJ1-1
TGTGCCAGCAGCGCTGGCCGGGGGGTCTCCTACAATGAGCAGTTCTTC	CASSAGRGVSYNEQFF	TRBV7-9	TRBD2	-	TRBJ2-1
TGTGCTAGCAGCCCCGCGGGGGCAGGGAAGCGCACCGGGGAGCTGTTTTTT	CASSPAGAGKRTGELFF	TRBV7-3	-	once	TRBJ2-2
TGTGCCAGCAGTTATGGGGGAAATAATTCACCCCTTCACTTT	CASSYGGNNSPLHF	TRBV6-1	-	-	TRBJ1-6
TGTGCCACCAGCAGAGATTGGGGCAGGGGGTTAGCCTATAATTCACCCCTCCACTTT	CATSRDWGRGLAYNSPLHF	TRBV15	TRBD1	-	TRBJ1-6
TGTGCCAGCAGCGTAGGGGGAGGGCAGGGCTACACCTTC	CASSVGGGQGYTF	TRBV9	-	-	TRBJ1-2
TGTGCCAGCAGTGTTGGGGACAGGGCGAATAATTCACCCCTCCACTTT	CASSVGDRANNSPLHF	TRBV2	TRBD1	many	TRBJ1-6
TGTGCCAGCAGTCCCGACAGGGGGGGCCCCGGGGCAAAGTATGGCTACACCTTC	CASSPDRGGPGAKYGYTF	TRBV7-4	TRBD1	-	TRBJ1-2
TGTGCCAGCATCGGTGGGCTGAACACCGGGGAGCTGTTTTTT	CASIGGLNTGELFF	TRBV2	-	-	TRBJ2-2
TGTGCCAGCAGCGTAGAAGTCAGGGGGGCTGATACGCAGTATTTT	CASSVEVRGADTQYF	TRBV9	-	-	TRBJ2-3
TGTGCCAGCAGTTACCGTCTCGGGGACACTGAAGCTTTCTTT	CASSYRLGDTEAFF	TRBV6-5	-	many	TRBJ1-1
TGCAGCGTCGCTTCAAGGCCCTACAATGAGCAGTTCTTC	CSVASRPYNEQFF	TRBV29-1	-	-	TRBJ2-1
TGTGCCAGCAGTTTGACAGGGCCAGAGCGCGAGCAGTACTTC	CASSLTGPEREQYF	TRBV10-3	TRBD1	-	TRBJ2-7
TGTGCAAGCAGCTTAAGTCACAGCTCTGGAAACACCATATATTTT	CASSLSHSSGNTIYF	TRBV7-3	-	-	TRBJ1-3
TGTGCCAGCAGCCAAGGACGGGCCCCGGCCTACGAGCAGTACTTC	CASSQGRAPAYEQYF	TRBV3-1	-	many	TRBJ2-7
TGTGCCAGCAGTGACAGGGGAAATGAGCAGTTCTTC	CASSDRGNEQFF	TRBV6-1	-	many	TRBJ2-1
TGTGCCAGCAGGGGACAGGGGGCCCATCAGCCCCAGCATTTT	CASRGQGAHQPQHF	TRBV12-3/TRBV12-4	TRBD1	many	TRBJ1-5
TGTGCCAGCACCCTAGTGGGGGGAGGTGTGAATGAGCAGTTCTTC	CASTLVGGGVNEQFF	TRBV2	-	-	TRBJ2-1
TGTGCCAGCAGCGTAGTCGGCAACTCAGGGGAGGCCCAGTACTTC	CASSVVGNSGEAQYF	TRBV9	-	once	TRBJ2-5
TGTGCCAGCAGCCCTCCGGGAGGGCATCAGCCCCAGCATTTT	CASSPPGGHQPQHF	TRBV12-3/TRBV12-4	-	-	TRBJ1-5
TGTGCCAGCAGCGAAAGGACAAAGGTTGATCAGCCCCAGCATTTT	CASSERTKVDQPQHF	TRBV9	-	-	TRBJ1-5
TGTGCCAGCGGCCACCTTCAGGGGGAAGAAGGTTCACCCCTCCACTTT	CASGHLQGEEGSPLHF	TRBV7-9	TRBD1	once	TRBJ1-6
TGTGCCAGTAGTATAGGGCTAGCGACCAATGAGCAGTTCTTC	CASSIGLATNEQFF	TRBV19	-	many	TRBJ2-1
TGTGCCAGCAGCTTAGGATTACAAGGCGTTGATGGCTACACCTTC	CASSLGLQGVDGYTF	TRBV7-8	-	few	TRBJ1-2
TGTGCCTGCAAGAAGGGACCGACGAACACTGAAGCTTTCTTT	CACKKGPTNTEAFF	TRBV25-1	-	-	TRBJ1-1
TGTGCCACCAGTGATCCCGGTAGTCCGGTAGATACGCAGTATTTT	CATSDPGSPVDTQYF	TRBV24-1	-	-	TRBJ2-3
TGTGCCAGCAGCTGGGGACAGGGGGCCTACGAGCAGTACTTC	CASSWGQGAYEQYF	TRBV5-5	TRBD1	many	TRBJ2-7
TGTGCCAGCAGCTCTCGTGAGACCCAGTACTTC	CASSSRETQYF	TRBV7-2	-	many	TRBJ2-5
TGTGCCAGCAGCAACCCGGACAGCACAGATACGCAGTATTTT	CASSNPDSTDTQYF	TRBV7-3	-	few	TRBJ2-3
TGTGCCGCCGGCCCCGGGACCGTCAATCAGCCCCAGCATTTT	CAAGPGTVNQPQHF	TRBV15	-	-	TRBJ1-5
TGCAGTGCTAGAGGGGGACAGGGCCCCAAGGAGCAGTACTTC	CSARGGQGPKEQYF	TRBV20-1	TRBD1	-	TRBJ2-7
TGCGCCAGCAGCCCTATCGACAGGGTAGGCTACGAGCAGTACTTC	CASSPIDRVGYEQYF	TRBV7-3	TRBD1	-	TRBJ2-7
TGCGCCAGCAGCTTGGCGGAGTTAACCACAGATACGCAGTATTTT	CASSLAELTTDTQYF	TRBV5-1	-	-	TRBJ2-3
TGTGCCAGCAGTTCAGGAGGCACTAATGAAAAACTGTTTTTT	CASSSGGTNEKLFF	TRBV6-2/TRBV6-3	-	many	TRBJ1-4
TGTGCCAGTAGTAGGACAGGTTTCATGAACACTGAAGCTTTCTTT	CASSRTGFMNTEAFF	TRBV19	TRBD1	-	TRBJ1-1
TGCGCCAGCAGCTTGTCTCCGGGACAGCTAGAGACCCAGTACTTC	CASSLSPGQLETQYF	TRBV5-1	TRBD1	-	TRBJ2-5
TGCAGTGCTAGGGCAGGGGGCGGCGAGCAGTACTTC	CSARAGGGEQYF	TRBV20-1	TRBD1	once	TRBJ2-7
TGTGCCAGCAGCTTCCAGAAGAACACTGAAGCTTTCTTT	CASSFQKNTEAFF	TRBV7-3	-	-	TRBJ1-1
TGTGCCATCAGCACTAACTCTGGAAACACCATATATTTT	CAISTNSGNTIYF	TRBV10-3	-	-	TRBJ1-3
TGTGCCAGTACCCTGGCGGGAGGGGACACGCAGTATTTT	CASTLAGGDTQYF	TRBV19	TRBD2	many	TRBJ2-3
TGTGCCAGCAGCTTAAATTTGGGGGGCACTGAAGCTTTCTTT	CASSLNLGGTEAFF	TRBV11-2	-	-	TRBJ1-1
TGCGCCAGCACCAGACAGCCTCCCTACGAGCAGTACTTC	CASTRQPPYEQYF	TRBV10-2	-	-	TRBJ2-7
TGTGCCAGCAGCTTAGGCGGGACATCCCATGGCTACACCTTC	CASSLGGTSHGYTF	TRBV7-9	-	once	TRBJ1-2
TGCGCCAGCAGCCCGGCGGGGAGTCGGACTGAAGCTTTCTTT	CASSPAGSRTEAFF	TRBV5-1	-	-	TRBJ1-1
TGTGCCAGCAGTCACGGACACAATGGCTACACCTTC	CASSHGHNGYTF	TRBV25-1	-	few	TRBJ1-2
TGTGCCAGTAGTATTCAGGGGGTGAGCTCCTACGAGCAGTACTTC	CASSIQGVSSYEQYF	TRBV19	TRBD1	once	TRBJ2-7
TGTGCCAGCAGTCTTCTAGCGGAGAAGCTTCTAGCCAAAAACATTCAGTACTTC	CASSLLAEKLLAKNIQYF	TRBV6-9	TRBD2	many	TRBJ2-4